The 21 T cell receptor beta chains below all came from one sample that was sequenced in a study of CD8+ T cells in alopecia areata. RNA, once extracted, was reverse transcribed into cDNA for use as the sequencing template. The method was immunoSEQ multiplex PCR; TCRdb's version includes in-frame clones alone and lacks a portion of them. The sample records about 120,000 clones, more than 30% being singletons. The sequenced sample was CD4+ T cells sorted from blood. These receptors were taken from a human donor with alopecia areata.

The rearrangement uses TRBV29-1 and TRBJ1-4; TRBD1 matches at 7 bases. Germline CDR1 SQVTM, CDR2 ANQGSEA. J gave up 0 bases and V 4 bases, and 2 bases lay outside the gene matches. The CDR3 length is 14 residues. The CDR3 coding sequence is TGCAGCGTTGCAGGGGGGGCAACTAATGAAAAACTGTTTTTT. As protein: CSVAGGATNEKLFF.

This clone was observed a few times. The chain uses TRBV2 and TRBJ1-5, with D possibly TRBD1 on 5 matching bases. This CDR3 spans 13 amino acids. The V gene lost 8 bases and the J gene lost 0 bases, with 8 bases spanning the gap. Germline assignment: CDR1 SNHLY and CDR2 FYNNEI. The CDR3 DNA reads TGTGCCAGCCTTGACAGTAGCAATCAGCCCCAGCATTTT. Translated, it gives CASLDSSNQPQHF.

This CDR3 is CASSLTGRNQPQHF. DNA of the CDR3: TGTGCCAGCAGCTTAACAGGACGCAATCAGCCCCAGCATTTT. The rearrangement joins TRBV7-2 to TRBJ1-5; D perhaps matches TRBD1 (5 bases). The V and J ends lost 2 bases and 2 bases respectively, with 7 bases between them. This CDR3 has 14 amino acids. The germline gives CDR1 SGHTA, CDR2 FQGNSA.

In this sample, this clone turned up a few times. CDR3 coding DNA: TGCAGCGCGACAGACATGAACACTGAAGCTTTCTTT. Its protein product is CSATDMNTEAFF. This chain links TRBV29-1 with TRBJ1-1; maybe TRBD1 (5 bases). The CDR3 is 12 amino acids. V was pared by 7 bases and J by 0 bases, with 9 bases between. Germline lookup yields CDR1 SQVTM and CDR2 ANQGSEA.

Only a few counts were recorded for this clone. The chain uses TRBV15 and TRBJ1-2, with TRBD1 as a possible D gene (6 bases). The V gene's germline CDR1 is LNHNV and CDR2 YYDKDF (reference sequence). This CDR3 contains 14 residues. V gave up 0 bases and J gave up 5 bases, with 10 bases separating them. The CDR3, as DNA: TGTGCCACCAGCAGAGACAGGGGTCGGTATGGCTACACCTTC. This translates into CATSRDRGRYGYTF.

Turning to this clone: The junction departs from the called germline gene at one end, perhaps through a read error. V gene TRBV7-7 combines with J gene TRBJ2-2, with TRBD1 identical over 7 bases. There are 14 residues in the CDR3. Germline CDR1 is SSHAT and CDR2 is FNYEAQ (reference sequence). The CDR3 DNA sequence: TGTGCTAGCAGCTTGGACAGGAGCTCCGGGGAGCTGTTTTTT. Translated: CASSLDRSSGELFF. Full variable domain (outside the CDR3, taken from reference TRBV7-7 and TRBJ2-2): GAGVSQSPRYKVTKRGQDVTLRCDPISSHATLYWYQQALGQGPEFLTYFNYEAQPDKSGLPSDRFSAERPEGSISTLTIQRTEQRDSAMYRCASSLDRSSGELFFGEGSRLTVL.

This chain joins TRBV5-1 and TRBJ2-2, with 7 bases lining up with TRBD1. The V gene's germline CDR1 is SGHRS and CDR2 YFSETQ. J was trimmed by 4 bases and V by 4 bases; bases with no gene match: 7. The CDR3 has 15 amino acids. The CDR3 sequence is CASSLGTATTGELFF. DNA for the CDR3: TGCGCCAGCAGCCTCGGGACAGCCACCACCGGGGAGCTGTTTTTT.

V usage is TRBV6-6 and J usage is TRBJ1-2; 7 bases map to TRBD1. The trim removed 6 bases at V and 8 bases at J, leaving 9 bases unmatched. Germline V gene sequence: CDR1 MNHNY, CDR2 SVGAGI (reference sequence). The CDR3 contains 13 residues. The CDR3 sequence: CASRYMTGNGYTF. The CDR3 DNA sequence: TGTGCCAGCAGGTACATGACAGGGAACGGCTACACCTTC.

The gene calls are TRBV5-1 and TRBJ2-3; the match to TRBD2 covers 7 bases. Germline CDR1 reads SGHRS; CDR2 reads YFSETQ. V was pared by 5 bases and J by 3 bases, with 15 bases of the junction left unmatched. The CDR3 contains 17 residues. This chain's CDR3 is CASRDGWKRGLTDTQYF. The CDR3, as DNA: TGCGCCAGCAGGGATGGTTGGAAGCGGGGCCTTACAGATACGCAGTATTTT.

The CDR3 protein is CASSSAYEQYF. As DNA, the CDR3 is TGTGCCAGCAGCTCCGCCTACGAGCAGTACTTC. V usage is TRBV7-2 and J usage is TRBJ2-7; D gene ambiguous. The length of the CDR3 is 11 residues. The germline V and J ends were trimmed by 4 bases and 2 bases, with 3 bases remaining between them. Germline CDR1 reads SGHTA; CDR2 reads FQGNSA.

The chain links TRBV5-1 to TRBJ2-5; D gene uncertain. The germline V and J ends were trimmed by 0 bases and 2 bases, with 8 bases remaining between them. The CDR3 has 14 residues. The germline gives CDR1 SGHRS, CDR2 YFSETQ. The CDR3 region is CASSLERIQETQYF. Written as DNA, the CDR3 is TGCGCCAGCAGCTTGGAGAGGATACAAGAGACCCAGTACTTC. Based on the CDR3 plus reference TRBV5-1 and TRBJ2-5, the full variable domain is KAGVTQTPRYLIKTRGQQVTLSCSPISGHRSVSWYQQTPGQGLQFLFEYFSETQRNKGNFPGRFSGRQFSNSRSEMNVSTLELGDSALYLCASSLERIQETQYFGPGTRLLVL.

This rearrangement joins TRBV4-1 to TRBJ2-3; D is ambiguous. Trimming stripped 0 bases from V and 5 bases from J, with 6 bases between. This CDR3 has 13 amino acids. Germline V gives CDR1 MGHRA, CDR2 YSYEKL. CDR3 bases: TGCGCCAGCAGCCAAGATGCTAGAGATACGCAGTATTTT. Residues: CASSQDARDTQYF.

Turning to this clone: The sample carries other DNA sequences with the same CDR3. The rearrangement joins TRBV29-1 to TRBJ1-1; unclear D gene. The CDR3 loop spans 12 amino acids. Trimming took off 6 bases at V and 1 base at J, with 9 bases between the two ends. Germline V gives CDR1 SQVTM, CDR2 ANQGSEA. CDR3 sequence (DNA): TGCAGCGTCGTTAAACAGAACACTGAAGCTTTCTTT. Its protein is CSVVKQNTEAFF.

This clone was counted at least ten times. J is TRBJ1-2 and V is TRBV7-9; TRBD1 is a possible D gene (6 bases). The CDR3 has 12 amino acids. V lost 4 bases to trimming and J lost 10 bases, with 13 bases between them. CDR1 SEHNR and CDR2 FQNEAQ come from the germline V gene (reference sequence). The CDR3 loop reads CASSYSQGVYTF. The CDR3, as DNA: TGTGCCAGCAGCTATTCACAGGGTGTCTACACCTTC.

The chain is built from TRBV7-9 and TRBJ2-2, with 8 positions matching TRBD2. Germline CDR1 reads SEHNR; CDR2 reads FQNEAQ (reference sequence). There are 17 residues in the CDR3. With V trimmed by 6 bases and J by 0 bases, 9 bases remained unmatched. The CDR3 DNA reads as TGTGCCAGCAGGCGGGGGGCACCCTATACGAACACCGGGGAGCTGTTTTTT. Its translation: CASRRGAPYTNTGELFF.

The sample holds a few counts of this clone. This chain's CDR3 is CSVEPGTGGGYTF. The CDR3 nucleotides are TGCAGCGTTGAACCAGGGACGGGTGGTGGCTACACCTTC. The chain carries TRBV29-1 and TRBJ1-2, with D tentatively TRBD1 (5 bases). The CDR3 is 13 amino acids. Deletions cut 2 bases from V and 7 bases from J, with 14 bases between. Germline loops: CDR1 SQVTM, CDR2 ANQGSEA.

The CDR3 coding sequence is TGCGCCAGCAGCCAAGGACTGCAAGAGACCCAGTACTTC. Translating it yields CASSQGLQETQYF. The rearrangement links TRBV4-1 to TRBJ2-5; no clear D gene. CDR1 is MGHRA and CDR2 is YSYEKL in the germline V gene. V was shortened by 1 base and J by 2 bases, with 5 bases between the two germline ends. The CDR3 spans 13 residues.

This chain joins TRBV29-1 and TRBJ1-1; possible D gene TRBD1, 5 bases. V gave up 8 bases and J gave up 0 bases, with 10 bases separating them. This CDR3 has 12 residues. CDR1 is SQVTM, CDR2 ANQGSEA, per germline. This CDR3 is CSYQGMNTEAFF. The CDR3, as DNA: TGCAGCTATCAGGGCATGAACACTGAAGCTTTCTTT.

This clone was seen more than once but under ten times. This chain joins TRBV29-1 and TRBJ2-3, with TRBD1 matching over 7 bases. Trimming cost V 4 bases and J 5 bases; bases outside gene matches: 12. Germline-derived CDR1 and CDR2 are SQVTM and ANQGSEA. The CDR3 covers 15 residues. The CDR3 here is CSVGGTQGLIDTQYF. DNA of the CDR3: TGCAGCGTTGGGGGTACACAGGGGTTGATAGATACGCAGTATTTT.

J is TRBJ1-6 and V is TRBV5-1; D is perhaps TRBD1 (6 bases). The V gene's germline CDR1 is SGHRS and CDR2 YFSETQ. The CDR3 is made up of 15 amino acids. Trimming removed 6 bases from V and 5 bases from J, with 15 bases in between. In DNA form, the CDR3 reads TGCGCCAGCACCTCCGCCGGGGGCCATAATTCACCCCTCCACTTT. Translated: CASTSAGGHNSPLHF. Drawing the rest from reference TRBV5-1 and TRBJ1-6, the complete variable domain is KAGVTQTPRYLIKTRGQQVTLSCSPISGHRSVSWYQQTPGQGLQFLFEYFSETQRNKGNFPGRFSGRQFSNSRSEMNVSTLELGDSALYLCASTSAGGHNSPLHFGNGTRLTVT.

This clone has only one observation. The CDR3: CASSELGTRANEQFF. For the CDR3, the DNA is TGTGCCAGCAGTGAACTCGGGACTAGGGCCAATGAGCAGTTCTTC. The chain is built from TRBV25-1 and TRBJ2-1, with 8 bases matching TRBD2. This CDR3 is 15 amino acids long. The germline gives CDR1 MGHDK, CDR2 SYGVNS. V was clipped by 2 bases and J by 6 bases; unmatched bases: 6.